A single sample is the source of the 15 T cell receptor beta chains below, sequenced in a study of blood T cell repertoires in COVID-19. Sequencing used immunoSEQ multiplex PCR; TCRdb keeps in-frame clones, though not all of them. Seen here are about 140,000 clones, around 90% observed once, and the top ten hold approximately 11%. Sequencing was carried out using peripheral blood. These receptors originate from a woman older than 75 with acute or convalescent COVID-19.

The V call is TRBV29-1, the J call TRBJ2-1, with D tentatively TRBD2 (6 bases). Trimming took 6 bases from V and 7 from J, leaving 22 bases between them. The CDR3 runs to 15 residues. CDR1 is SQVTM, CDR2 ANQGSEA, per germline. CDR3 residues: CSVTATLFRGNEQFF. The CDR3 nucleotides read TGCAGCGTCACAGCAACCCTATTCCGGGGGAATGAGCAGTTCTTC.

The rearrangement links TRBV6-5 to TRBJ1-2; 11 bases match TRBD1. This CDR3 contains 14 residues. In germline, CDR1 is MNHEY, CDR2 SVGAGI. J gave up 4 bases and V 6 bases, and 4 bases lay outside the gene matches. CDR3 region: CASRRTGGSYGYTF. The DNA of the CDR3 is TGTGCCAGCAGGAGGACAGGGGGCAGCTATGGCTACACCTTC.

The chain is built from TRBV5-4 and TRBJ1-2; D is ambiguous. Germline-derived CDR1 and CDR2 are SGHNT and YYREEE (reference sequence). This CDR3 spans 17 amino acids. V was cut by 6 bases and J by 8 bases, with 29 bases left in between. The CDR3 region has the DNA TGTGCCAGCACCGCAGCCGCAGCACTGACGGGTCTGCTCGGCTACACCTTC. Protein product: CASTAAAALTGLLGYTF.

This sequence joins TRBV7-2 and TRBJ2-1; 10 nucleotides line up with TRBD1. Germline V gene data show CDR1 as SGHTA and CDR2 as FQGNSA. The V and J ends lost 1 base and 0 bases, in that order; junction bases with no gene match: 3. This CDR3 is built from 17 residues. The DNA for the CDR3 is TGTGCCAGCAGCTTAGTAGGGACAGGGGCCTCCTACAATGAGCAGTTCTTC. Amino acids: CASSLVGTGASYNEQFF.

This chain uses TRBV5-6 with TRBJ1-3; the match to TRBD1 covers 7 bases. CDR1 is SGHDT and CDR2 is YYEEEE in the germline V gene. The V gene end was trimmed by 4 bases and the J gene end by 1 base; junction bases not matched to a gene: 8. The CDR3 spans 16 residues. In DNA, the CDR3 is TGTGCCAGCAGCCGATCCGACAGGGCATCTGGAAACACCATATATTTT. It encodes CASSRSDRASGNTIYF.

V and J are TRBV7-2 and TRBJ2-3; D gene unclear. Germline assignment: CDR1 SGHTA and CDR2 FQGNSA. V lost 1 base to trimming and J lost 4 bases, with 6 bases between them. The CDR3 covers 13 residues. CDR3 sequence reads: CASSLGSPDTQYF. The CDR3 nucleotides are TGTGCCAGCAGCTTAGGTAGCCCAGATACGCAGTATTTT.

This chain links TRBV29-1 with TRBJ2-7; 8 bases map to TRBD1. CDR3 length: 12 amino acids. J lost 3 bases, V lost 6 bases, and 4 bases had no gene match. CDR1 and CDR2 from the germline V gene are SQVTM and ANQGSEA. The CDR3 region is CSVRTGGYEQYF. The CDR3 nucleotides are TGCAGCGTCCGAACAGGGGGCTACGAGCAGTACTTC.

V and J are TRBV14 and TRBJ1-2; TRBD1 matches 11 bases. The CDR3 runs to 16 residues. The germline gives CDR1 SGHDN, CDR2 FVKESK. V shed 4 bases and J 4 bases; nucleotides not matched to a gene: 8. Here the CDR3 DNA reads TGTGCCAGCAGCCCCCTCCGGACAGGGGGCGCCTATGGCTACACCTTC. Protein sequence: CASSPLRTGGAYGYTF.

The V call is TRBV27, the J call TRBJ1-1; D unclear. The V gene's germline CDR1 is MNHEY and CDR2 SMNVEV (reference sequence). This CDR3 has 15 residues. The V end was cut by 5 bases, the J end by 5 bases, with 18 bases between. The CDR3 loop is CASSLLGNTVTEAFF. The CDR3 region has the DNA TGTGCCAGCAGTCTTCTCGGGAATACAGTGACTGAAGCTTTCTTT.

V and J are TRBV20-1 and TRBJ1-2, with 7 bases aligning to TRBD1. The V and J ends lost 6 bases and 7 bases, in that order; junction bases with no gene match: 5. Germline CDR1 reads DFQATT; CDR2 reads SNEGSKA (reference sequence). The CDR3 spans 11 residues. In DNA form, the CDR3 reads TGCAGTGCATACAGGGGAGCTGGCTACACCTTC. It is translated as CSAYRGAGYTF.

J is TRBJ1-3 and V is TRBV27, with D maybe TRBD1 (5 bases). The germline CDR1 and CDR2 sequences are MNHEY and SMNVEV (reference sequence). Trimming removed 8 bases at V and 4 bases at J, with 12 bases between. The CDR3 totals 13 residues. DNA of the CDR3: TGTGCCAGCCTCGGCAGGGAAGGAAACACCATATATTTT. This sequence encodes CASLGREGNTIYF.

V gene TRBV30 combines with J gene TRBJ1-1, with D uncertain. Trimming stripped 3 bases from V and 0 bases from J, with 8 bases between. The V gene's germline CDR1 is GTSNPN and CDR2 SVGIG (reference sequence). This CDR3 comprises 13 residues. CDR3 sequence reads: CAWSEGLNTEAFF. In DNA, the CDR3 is TGTGCCTGGAGCGAGGGATTGAACACTGAAGCTTTCTTT.

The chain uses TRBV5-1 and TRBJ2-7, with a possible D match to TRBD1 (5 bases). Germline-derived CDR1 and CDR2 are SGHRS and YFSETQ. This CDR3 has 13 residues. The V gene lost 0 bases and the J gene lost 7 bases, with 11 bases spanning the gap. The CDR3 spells CASSLGQMAEQYF. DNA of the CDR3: TGCGCCAGCAGCTTGGGACAGATGGCTGAGCAGTACTTC.

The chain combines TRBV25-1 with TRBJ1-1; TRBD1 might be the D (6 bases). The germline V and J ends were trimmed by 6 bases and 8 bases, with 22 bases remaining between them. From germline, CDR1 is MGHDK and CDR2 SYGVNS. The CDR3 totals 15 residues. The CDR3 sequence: CASRKLVQGVEEAFF. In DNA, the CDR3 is TGTGCCAGCAGGAAACTCGTACAGGGCGTTGAAGAAGCTTTCTTT. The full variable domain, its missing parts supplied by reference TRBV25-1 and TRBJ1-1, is EADIYQTPRYLVIGTGKKITLECSQTMGHDKMYWYQQDPGMELHLIHYSYGVNSTEKGDLSSESTVSRIRTEHFPLTLESARPSHTSQYLCASRKLVQGVEEAFFGQGTRLTVV.

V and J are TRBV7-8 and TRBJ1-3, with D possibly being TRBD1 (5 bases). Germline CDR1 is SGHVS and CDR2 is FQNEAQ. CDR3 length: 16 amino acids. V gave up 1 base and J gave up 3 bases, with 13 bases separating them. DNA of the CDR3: TGTGCCAGCAGCTTAGTAGGGGTCCTTAGTGGAAACACCATATATTTT. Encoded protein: CASSLVGVLSGNTIYF.